These 2 T cell receptor beta chains came from one sample sequenced in a study of blood T cell repertoires in COVID-19. Assay: immunoSEQ multiplex PCR; the TCRdb copy retains only in-frame clones and omits some. The table records 370,000 or so clones, around 87% of them present only once. The specimen sequenced was PBMCs or T cells enriched from blood (not recorded which). The receptors here all came from a man aged 25-40 years who had recovered from COVID-19.

The chain joins TRBV2 to TRBJ1-5; D perhaps matches TRBD1 (6 bases). Germline V gives CDR1 SNHLY, CDR2 FYNNEI. V was cut by 4 bases and J by 7 bases, with 14 bases left in between. This CDR3 has 14 amino acids. For the CDR3, the DNA is TGTGCCAGCAGTGCTAATTGGCAGGGGCAGCCCCAGCATTTT. Amino acid sequence: CASSANWQGQPQHF.

The chain has TRBV7-7 and TRBJ2-1, with 8 bases matching TRBD2. With V trimmed by 1 base and J by 10 bases, 6 bases remained unmatched. This CDR3 has 14 amino acids. Per germline, CDR1 SSHAT and CDR2 FNYEAQ (reference sequence). The CDR3 sequence: CASSLGVSGTEQFF. The DNA of the CDR3 is TGTGCCAGCAGCTTAGGAGTTAGCGGGACCGAGCAGTTCTTC.